This T cell receptor (beta chain) was captured in a study of cytomegalovirus exposure and HLA in healthy donors. The primer mix had 60 Vbeta and 13 Jbeta primers. Using immunoSEQ multiplex PCR, the repertoire was profiled, and TCRdb retains in-frame clones only, with some absent. The table shows over 150,000 clones, with 84% occurring only once. About this clone itself: As yet, its antigen is unknown.

The CDR3 totals 16 residues. Germline-derived CDR1 and CDR2 are SGHAT and FQNNGV. J was trimmed by 6 bases and V by 2 bases; bases with no gene match: 9. Findings of the study overall: In terms of immune exposure information, only CMV serostatus was available. An analysis that came later showed most CMV-associated TCR beta chains appearing HLA-restricted.

The specimen sequenced was PBMCs. This sequence joins TRBV11-2 and TRBJ2-2; 7 nucleotides match TRBD1. This clonotype originated in a girl between 10 and 17 years old in good health and CMV-seropositive. The CDR3 protein is CASSLIRTGRAGELFF. CDR3 nucleotide sequence: TGTGCCAGCAGCTTAATTAGGACAGGCCGGGCCGGGGAGCTGTTTTTT.